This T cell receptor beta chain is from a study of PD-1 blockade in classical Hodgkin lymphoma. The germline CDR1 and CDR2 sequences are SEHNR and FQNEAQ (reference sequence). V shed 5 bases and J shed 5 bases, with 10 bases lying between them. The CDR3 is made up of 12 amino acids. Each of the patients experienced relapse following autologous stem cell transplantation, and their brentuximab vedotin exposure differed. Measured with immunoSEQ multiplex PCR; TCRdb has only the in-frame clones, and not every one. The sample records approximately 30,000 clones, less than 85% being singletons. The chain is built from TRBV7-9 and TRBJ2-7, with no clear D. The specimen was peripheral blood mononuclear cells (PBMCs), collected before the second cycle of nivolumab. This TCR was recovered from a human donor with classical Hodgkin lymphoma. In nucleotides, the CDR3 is TGTGCCAGCAGCCCCATAGGGAACGAGCAGTACTTC. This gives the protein CASSPIGNEQYF.